The next 22 T cell receptor beta chains were all read from a single sample in a study of tissue T cells after allogeneic stem cell transplantation. Regarding time point: mouse harvest day 7 after allogeneic transplant. Mouse grafts combined 10^7 T-cell-depleted bone marrow cells with 10^6 splenic CD5+ T cells. The table came from immunoSEQ multiplex PCR; TCRdb's copy has only in-frame clones and leaves some out. The sample lists around 8,700 clones; 44% were seen once. The sequencing sample was made of skin. The receptor set was obtained from a female BALB/c mouse given C57BL/6 T cells with graft-versus-host disease after an allogeneic hematopoietic cell transplant.

As regards this clone: The gene names here belong to mouse. The CDR3 end falls 1 residue outside the read, so it is completed with the germline J gene. This chain links TRBV31 with TRBJ1-3; the D is unclear. The CDR3 runs 14 residues. Between the trimmed V and J ends, which lost 1 base and 0 bases, there was a span of 7 bases. Germline V gene lookup returns CDR1 GKSSPN and CDR2 SITVG. CDR3 sequence reads: CAWSPDNSGNTLYF. The CDR3 DNA, read in part, is TGTGCCTGGAGTCCTGACAATTCTGGAAATACGCTCTAT.

In regard to this clone: Gene names refer to mouse genes. The read comes to an end 1 residue before the CDR3 does, leaving the germline J gene to fill in the end. The J gene is TRBJ1-3, the V gene TRBV12-1, with D possibly matching TRBD1 (5 bases). CDR1 and CDR2 from the germline V gene are SGHSN and HYEKVE. Trimming stripped 2 bases from V and 0 bases from J, with 7 bases between. This CDR3 contains 14 residues. The sequenced part of the CDR3 DNA is TGTGCCAGCTCTCGAGACAGTTCTGGAAATACGCTCTAT. Protein sequence: CASSRDSSGNTLY. The whole CDR3 protein is CASSRDSSGNTLYF.

Comment on this clone: Genes and germline are mouse. The CDR3 goes on 1 residue after the read ends, and that part is filled in from the germline J gene. The chain couples TRBV26 to TRBJ2-4; D is unclear. Deletions cut 5 bases from V and 3 bases from J, with 3 bases between. The CDR3 consists of 11 residues. Germline CDR1 KGHPV, CDR2 FQNQEV (reference sequence). The CDR3 spells CASSGQNTLYF. CDR3 DNA, as far as it was read: TGTGCCAGCAGTGGGCAAAACACCTTGTAC.

About this clone itself: Germline and genes here are mouse. The read comes to an end 1 residue before the CDR3 does, leaving the germline J gene to fill in the end. The chain carries TRBV13-1 and TRBJ1-4, with a possible D match to TRBD1 (6 bases). Germline-derived CDR1 and CDR2 are NSHNY and SYGAGN. V was pared by 5 bases and J by 4 bases, with 9 bases between. This CDR3 has 13 residues. The sequenced CDR3 bases are TGTGCCAGCAGAAGGGACAACAACGAAAGATTATTT. This sequence encodes CASRRDNNERLF. The entire CDR3 is CASRRDNNERLFF.

In its sample, this clone is medium-sized. Genes and germline come from the mouse. The read terminates 1 residue before the CDR3 end, so the remaining end is supplied by the germline J gene. The chain carries TRBV13-3 and TRBJ2-7, with 9 bases identical to TRBD1. V shed 6 bases, J shed 6 bases, and the junction held 7 bases outside the gene matches. Germline V gene sequence: CDR1 NNHDY, CDR2 SYVADS. This CDR3 region has 13 residues. CDR3 amino acids: CASTPGQGGEQYF. The part of the CDR3 DNA that was read is TGTGCCAGCACCCCGGGACAGGGAGGTGAACAGTAC.

This clone was observed once. Gene names denote mouse genes. The observed sequence ends 1 residue before the CDR3 terminus, with the missing tail filled in from the germline J gene. V is TRBV3 and J is TRBJ1-3, with 7 bases aligning to TRBD1. J was trimmed by 2 bases and V by 4 bases; bases with no gene match: 2. The CDR3 spans 14 residues. Germline CDR1 SNHLY, CDR2 FYNGKV (reference sequence). The CDR3 is CASSSTGTGNTLYF. The sequenced part of the CDR3 DNA is TGTGCCAGCAGCTCGACAGGGACTGGAAATACGCTCTAT. The complete variable domain, with remaining parts taken from reference TRBV3 and TRBJ1-3, reads GPKVLQIPSHQIIDMGQMVTLNCDPVSNHLYFYWYKQILGQQMEFLVNFYNGKVMEKSKLFKDQFSVERPDGSYFTLKIQPTALEDSAVYFCASSSTGTGNTLYFGEGSRLIVV.

Comments on this clone: Any gene name here is a mouse gene name. Read coverage stops 1 residue before the CDR3 terminus; the germline J gene supplies the remainder. The V gene is TRBV26, the J gene TRBJ1-1; a weak D match, TRBD1 (5 bases). The CDR3 runs to 13 residues. V lost 5 bases to trimming and J lost 4 bases, with 11 bases between them. Per germline, CDR1 KGHPV and CDR2 FQNQEV (reference sequence). The CDR3 loop reads CASSSGGSTEVFF. The CDR3 DNA, read in part, is TGTGCCAGCAGTTCGGGGGGAAGCACAGAAGTCTTC. Drawing the rest from reference TRBV26 and TRBJ1-1, the complete variable domain is NSKVIQTPRYLVKGQGQKAKMRCIPEKGHPVVFWYQQNKNNEFKFLINFQNQEVLQQIDMTEKRFSAECPSNSPCSLEIQSSEAGDSALYLCASSSGGSTEVFFGKGTRLTVV.

Of note for this clone: Genes here carry mouse names. The CDR3 end falls 1 residue outside the read, so it is completed with the germline J gene. The gene calls are TRBV3 and TRBJ2-2, with a possible D match to TRBD2 (5 bases). V was cut by 5 bases and J by 2 bases, with 9 bases left in between. The CDR3 is 14 amino acids. Germline V gene lookup returns CDR1 SNHLY and CDR2 FYNGKV (reference sequence). CDR3: CASSQMGNTGQLYF. The sequenced part of the CDR3 DNA is TGTGCCAGCAGCCAGATGGGGAACACCGGGCAGCTCTAC.

Points on this clone: Genes and germline are mouse. CDR3 residues: CAWSGYNNQAPLF. Partial CDR3 DNA: TGTGCCTGGAGTGGATATAACAACCAGGCTCCGCTT. The V and J genes are TRBV31 and TRBJ1-5; no firm D call. The read is 1 residue too short to cover the CDR3 end, so that end is filled in from the germline J gene. Between the trimmed V and J ends, which lost 2 bases and 0 bases, there was a span of 5 bases. Germline V gives CDR1 GKSSPN, CDR2 SITVG. The CDR3 runs to 13 residues. The full variable domain, with the rest looked up from reference TRBV31 and TRBJ1-5, is AQTIHQWPVAEIKAVGSPLSLGCTIKGKSSPNLYWYWQATGGTLQQLFYSITVGQVESVVQLNLSASRPKDDQFILSTEKLLLSHSGFYLCAWSGYNNQAPLFGEGTRLSVL.

About this clone itself: Gene names are the mouse ones. The read halts 1 residue ahead of the CDR3 end, with the missing end drawn from the germline J gene. V gene TRBV16 combines with J gene TRBJ1-4; possible D gene TRBD1, 6 bases. Germline V gene lookup returns CDR1 SGHSA and CDR2 FRNQAP. The CDR3 length is 15 residues. Trimming shortened V by 0 bases and J by 6 bases, and 11 bases separated the two germline ends. The part of the CDR3 DNA that was read is TGTGCAAGCAGCTTAGATCCAGGGGTGGACGAAAGATTATTT. This sequence encodes CASSLDPGVDERLF. The entire CDR3 reads CASSLDPGVDERLFF.

About this clone: Gene names and germline match the mouse. The read terminates 1 residue before the CDR3 end, so the remaining end is supplied by the germline J gene. This chain uses TRBV26 with TRBJ2-5, with 10 bases identical to TRBD1. Germline V gene lookup returns CDR1 KGHPV and CDR2 FQNQEV (reference sequence). The CDR3 totals 13 residues. J lost 5 bases, V lost 6 bases, and 2 bases had no gene match. This CDR3 reads CASRDRGGDTQYF. The sequenced CDR3 bases are TGTGCCAGCAGGGACAGGGGGGGAGACACCCAGTAC.

On this clone: These gene names are mouse names. The observed sequence ends 1 residue before the CDR3 terminus, with the missing tail filled in from the germline J gene. The chain has TRBV26 and TRBJ2-5, with TRBD2 as a possible D gene (6 bases). Germline CDR1 reads KGHPV; CDR2 reads FQNQEV (reference sequence). The V gene lost 0 bases and the J gene lost 6 bases, with 13 bases spanning the gap. The length of the CDR3 is 15 residues. The CDR3 spells CASSLSGGRGDTQYF. Partial CDR3 DNA: TGTGCCAGCAGTCTGTCCGGGGGGAGAGGGGACACCCAGTAC.

As concerns this clone: The gene names given are mouse names. The read terminates 1 residue ahead of where the CDR3 ends, so the germline J gene completes it. The sample has other DNA sequences that encode this CDR3 too. The V and J genes are TRBV26 and TRBJ2-7; D possibly corresponds to TRBD2 (6 bases). Per the germline V gene, CDR1 is KGHPV and CDR2 is FQNQEV (reference sequence). V dropped 2 bases and J dropped 0 bases, with 8 bases sitting between them. The CDR3 has 14 residues. CDR3 DNA, as far as it was read: TGTGCCAGCAGTCTGCTGGGGAGCTCCTATGAACAGTAC. It yields the protein CASSLLGSSYEQY. The whole CDR3 protein reads CASSLLGSSYEQYF.

For this clone: Germline and genes: mouse. The read ends 1 residue early relative to the CDR3; the germline J gene fills the gap. V gene TRBV26 combines with J gene TRBJ1-6; D call uncertain. TRBJ1-6 is sorted into the ORF group, with uncertain function. Germline V gene lookup returns CDR1 KGHPV and CDR2 FQNQEV (reference sequence). The CDR3 spans 14 residues. Trimming left V 0 bases short and J 7 bases short, with 7 bases between. Incomplete CDR3 DNA: TGTGCCAGCAGTCTGTCGGGGTGGAATTCGCCCCTCTAC. Amino acids: CASSLSGWNSPLY. The CDR3 as a whole reads CASSLSGWNSPLYF.

In regard to this clone: Gene names are the mouse ones. The CDR3 end falls 1 residue outside the read, so it is completed with the germline J gene. This rearrangement joins TRBV20 to TRBJ1-2; D gene ambiguous. The germline V gene has CDR1 GFQATS and CDR2 STVNSAI. The germline V and J ends were trimmed by 1 base and 3 bases, with 3 bases remaining between them. The CDR3 is 11 residues long. The CDR3 loop is CGARGDSDYTF. Incomplete CDR3 DNA: TGTGGTGCTAGGGGGGACTCCGACTACACC.

For this clone: The gene symbols are mouse symbols. With the read ending 1 residue before the CDR3 end, the germline J gene is used to fill in that end. The chain is built from TRBV23 and TRBJ1-1; TRBD1 is the table's D call, not checked against the DNA. The CDR3 runs to 13 residues. The V gene's germline CDR1 is KGHTA and CDR2 FQNQQP. CDR3: CSSSQSRTAEVFF. The sequenced CDR3 bases are TGCTCCAGCAGTCAATCGAGGACAGCAGAAGTCTTC. The whole variable domain, filled in from reference TRBV23 and TRBJ1-1, reads DAAVTQKPRYLIKMKGQEAEMKCIPEKGHTAVFWYQQKQSKELKFLIYFQNQQPLDQIDMVKERFSAVCPSSSLCSLGIRTCEAEDSALYLCSSSQSRTAEVFFGKGTRLTVV.

Comment on this clone: These gene names are mouse names. The CDR3 sequence is CASSLETGNTEVFF. The sequenced CDR3 bases are TGTGCAAGCAGCTTAGAGACAGGGAACACAGAAGTCTTC. The genes are TRBV16 and TRBJ1-1, with D possibly matching TRBD1 (6 bases). The CDR3 goes on 1 residue after the read ends, and that part is filled in from the germline J gene. V lost 0 bases and J lost 1, with 6 bases in between. Germline CDR1 and CDR2: SGHSA and FRNQAP. CDR3 size: 14 residues.

As to this clone: Gene and germline names: mouse. The read gets to within 1 residue of the CDR3 end, and the germline J gene fills in the rest. The chain recombines TRBV3 with TRBJ2-3; tentative D call: TRBD1 (5 bases). CDR1 and CDR2 (germline): SNHLY, FYNGKV (reference sequence). Deletions cut 2 bases from V and 1 base from J, with 10 bases between. This CDR3 spans 15 amino acids. The CDR3 bases that were read are TGTGCCAGCAGCTTAAGCCAGGGTGGTGCAGAAACGCTGTAT. It specifies CASSLSQGGAETLY. The whole CDR3 reads CASSLSQGGAETLYF.

This clone was recorded a few times. The germline and genes are mouse ones. Partial CDR3 DNA: TGTGCCAGCAGTTTGAACAACAACGAAAGATTATTT. Encoded protein: CASSLNNNERLF. The entire CDR3 protein is CASSLNNNERLFF. The gene calls are TRBV15 and TRBJ1-4, with D hard to call. The read is 1 residue too short to cover the CDR3 end, so that end is filled in from the germline J gene. CDR3 length: 13 residues. The ends were cut back, 3 bases at V and 4 bases at J, with 6 bases in the middle. CDR1 is SGHND, CDR2 FRSKSL, per germline.

On this clone: Germline and genes: mouse. The read stops 1 residue short of the end of the CDR3; the missing end is completed from the germline J gene. The chain employs TRBV16 and TRBJ1-3; 8 bases fit TRBD1. This CDR3 has 13 residues. Germline trimming cut 4 bases from V and 4 bases from J; bases unmatched to any gene: 0. Germline V lookup: CDR1 SGHSA, CDR2 FRNQAP. Partial CDR3 DNA: TGTGCAAGCAGCTGGACAGGGGGAAATACGCTCTAT. It is translated as CASSWTGGNTLY. The full CDR3 is CASSWTGGNTLYF.

For this clone: The germline and genes are mouse ones. The read ends 1 residue before the CDR3 terminus; that terminus is restored from the germline J gene. The chain links TRBV13-2 to TRBJ2-4; TRBD2 might be the D (6 bases). The CDR3 is made up of 14 amino acids. In germline, CDR1 is NNHNN, CDR2 SYGAGS (reference sequence). Deletions cut 0 bases from V and 6 bases from J, with 11 bases between. The CDR3 DNA, read in part, is TGTGCCAGCGGTGATGCGGCTGGGGTGAACACCTTGTAC. The encoded protein is CASGDAAGVNTLY. The whole CDR3 sequence is CASGDAAGVNTLYF.

With regard to this clone: Genes and germline come from the mouse. The read falls 1 residue short of the CDR3 end, and the missing part is taken from the germline J gene. The genes are TRBV19 and TRBJ2-7, with 11 positions matching TRBD2. Germline V gene data show CDR1 as FNHDT and CDR2 as SITEND (reference sequence). The V and J ends lost 4 bases and 6 bases, in that order; junction bases with no gene match: 6. The CDR3 runs 14 residues. The CDR3 loop is CASSPTGGVSEQYF. The sequenced CDR3 bases are TGTGCCAGCAGTCCGACTGGGGGGGTTTCTGAACAGTAC.